Below, 3 T cell receptor beta chains from the same sample are listed, as sequenced in a study of T cells in Graves' hyperthyroidism and ophthalmopathy. Amplification of TCR beta CDR3 regions used RNA as the template. The primer set for the first-round RT-PCR of the TCR CDR3 was HTBI. TCRdb reprocessed the multiplex PCR reads via MiXCR and lists one record per CDR3 protein. Among more than 150,000 distinct CDR3 sequences listed, about a sixth were seen once. The specimen sequenced was blood. The receptors stem from a woman between 45 and 65 years old with Graves' hyperthyroidism.

The genes are TRBV4-2 and TRBJ1-2; 7 nucleotides align to TRBD1. The germline gives CDR1 LGHNA, CDR2 YNFKEQ. Trimming took 0 bases from V and 6 from J; bases not matched to a gene: 7. The CDR3 has 15 residues. This chain's CDR3 is CASSQDMRQGNGYTF. CDR3 coding DNA: TGTGCCAGCAGCCAAGATATGAGACAGGGAAATGGCTACACCTTC.

This clonotype was counted ten times or more. The rearrangement uses TRBV12-3 or TRBV12-4 and TRBJ2-7, with 8 bases lining up with TRBD1. Trimming at V came to 3 bases and at J to 1 base, leaving 2 bases not matched to a gene. The CDR3 loop spans 14 amino acids. The CDR3 DNA is TGTGCCAGCAGTTTCCGGACAGGGTCCTACGAGCAGTACTTC. Encoded protein: CASSFRTGSYEQYF.

This clonotype was recorded at least ten times. V is TRBV27 and J is TRBJ2-2; D gene uncertain. Trimming removed 2 bases from V and 4 bases from J, with 8 bases in between. This CDR3 has 14 amino acids. Germline CDR1 reads MNHEY; CDR2 reads SMNVEV (reference sequence). The CDR3 nucleotides are TGTGCCAGCAGTTTAATCGCAGGCACCGGGGAGCTGTTTTTT. As protein: CASSLIAGTGELFF.